This T cell receptor beta chain was profiled in a study of lymphopenia after photon versus proton radiotherapy (dated by TCRdb to the late 2010s). As for the study more broadly: The immunological effects of photon versus proton radiation therapy were compared in patients with gastrointestinal tumors who developed high-grade lymphopenia. The goal of the study was to characterize the differences between the two radiation modalities in how they affect the immune system. The roughly 20 patients in the cohort had gastrointestinal tumors, were treated with either photon or proton therapy, and subsequently developed lymphopenia. Overall study outcomes, separate from this receptor: The authors looked at the survival association only in patients who died, and they framed better survival with proton therapy as a possibility rather than a demonstrated result. After the lymphocyte count nadir, repertoires from photon-treated patients showed oligoclonal expansion, particularly of CD8+ Temra cells, and this expansion drove the decline in diversity. During treatment, patients who received photon therapy lost naive T cells and TCR diversity and gained effector/memory populations, whereas patients who received proton therapy remained relatively stable. Across the cohort, a larger post-nadir drop in TCR diversity was inversely correlated with overall survival time among patients who died.

CDR1 and CDR2 are read off the germline V gene as SNHLY and FYNNEI. Including the terminal cysteine and phenylalanine, the CDR3 comprises 15 residues. The retained sequence is limited to the CDR3, 45 bases, with the frame set at the first base. The V end loses 0 bases and the J end loses 3 bases, and a stretch of 9 bases separates them. Details on this clone: The antigen it binds to is not known. Per-nucleotide qualities are absent, and no much larger clonotype sits a single base away.

To prepare the library, the immunoSEQ multiplex PCR assay was applied. Alongside multiparametric flow cytometry, deep sequencing of rearranged TCR beta loci was used to profile the T cell repertoires. This is the immuneACCESS table as TCRdb keeps it, with only in-frame sequences that have V and J called. A part of the clones is gone; compared with another copy, unresolved V genes explain less than half, and the rest is unexplained. The sample data list approximately 29,000 clones, and 84% of these were observed just once. In total, the top ten clones hold approximately 14% of the sample. This clonotype was sampled from a woman in her 70s with pancreatic cancer. The rearranged chain carries TRBV2 and TRBJ2-4; no D gene is confidently identified. This specimen was peripheral blood, taken from a patient treated with proton-based radiotherapy. This receptor has the CDR3 CASSEARPNKNIQYF. The sequenced DNA: TGTGCCAGCAGTGAAGCCCGGCCAAACAAAAACATTCAGTACTTC.